This T cell receptor beta chain emerged from a study of identifying expanded T cells in peripheral blood. Germline loops: CDR1 SGDLS, CDR2 YYNGEE. Unmatched junction bases numbered 14, after V lost 4 bases and J lost 8 bases. This CDR3 has 15 amino acids. The assay was immunoSEQ multiplex PCR, and TCRdb's table has in-frame clones only and misses some. The data contain some 95,000 clones, 88% of them singletons. V usage is TRBV9 and J usage is TRBJ1-2; 7 nucleotides align to TRBD1. This clonotype was obtained from a person between 18 and 70 years old in good health. Sequenced material: blood. The CDR3: CASSPVMQGVYGYTF. The CDR3 DNA sequence: TGTGCCAGCAGCCCAGTCATGCAGGGGGTATACGGCTACACCTTC. Using reference TRBV9 and TRBJ1-2 for the parts outside the CDR3, the full variable domain is DSGVTQTPKHLITATGQRVTLRCSPRSGDLSVYWYQQSLDQGLQFLIQYYNGEERAKGNILERFSAQQFPDLHSELNLSSLELGDSALYFCASSPVMQGVYGYTFGSGTRLTVV.